This entry lists 26 T cell receptor beta chains sequenced from one sample in a study of T cells in women clearing cervical HPV infection. Clones were read by immunoSEQ multiplex PCR, and TCRdb kept only the in-frame ones, dropping some. This sample's clone table lists around 30,000 clones. The sample was blood buffy coat. Receptors originate from a woman aged 18 to 75 with a cervical HPV16 infection that either progressed to CIN3+ or cleared (not recorded which).

Remarks on this clone: The CDR3 end falls 3 residues outside the read, so it is completed with the germline J gene. Other DNA sequences within the sample encode an identical CDR3. The chain couples TRBV18 to TRBJ1-1; TRBD1 is a possible D gene (5 bases). Looked up from germline, CDR1 is KGHSH and CDR2 is LQKENI. The CDR3 runs to 11 residues. CDR3: CASSLQDEAFF. CDR3 DNA, as far as it was read: TGTGCCAGCTCACTACAGGACGAA.

A word on this clone: The CDR3 is cut off 3 residues early in the read; its end comes from the germline J gene. The chain couples TRBV12-3 or TRBV12-4 to TRBJ2-7, with TRBD2 matching 9 bases. V lost 6 bases to trimming and J lost 3 bases; unmatched junction nucleotides: 6. There are 14 residues in the CDR3. Incomplete CDR3 DNA: TGTGCCAGCAGCCCTCCAGCGGGGGGCTACGAG. Encoded protein: CASSPPAGGYE. The whole CDR3 protein reads CASSPPAGGYEQYF.

As for this clone: The read ends 3 residues shy of where the CDR3 ends; the end is completed using the germline J gene. The chain couples TRBV9 to TRBJ2-3, with TRBD2 matching over 11 bases. Trimming at V came to 1 base and at J to 6 bases, leaving 7 bases not matched to a gene. Germline V lookup: CDR1 SGDLS, CDR2 YYNGEE. The CDR3 sequence is 16 residues long. The DNA read from the CDR3 is TGTGCCAGCAGCGTAATTAGCGGGGGGGCCTTGGATACG. As protein: CASSVISGGALDT. The complete CDR3 reads CASSVISGGALDTQYF.

CDR3 bases read: TGTGCCAGCAGTGAAGGGGCGGGGGGGTTGGAGACC. As protein: CASSEGAGGLET. The CDR3, in full, reads CASSEGAGGLETQYF. The gene calls are TRBV6-1 and TRBJ2-5; 9 bases align to TRBD2. The read finishes 3 residues shy of the CDR3 end, and the germline J gene is used to complete it. V was clipped by 1 base and J by 5 bases; unmatched bases: 5. CDR1 is MNHNS and CDR2 is SASEGT in the germline V gene. There are 15 residues in the CDR3.

CDR3 bases read: TGTGCCAGCAGCCTAGCGGGAGGGCGCACAGATACG. Amino acid sequence: CASSLAGGRTDT. The CDR3 as a whole reads CASSLAGGRTDTQYF. V gene TRBV28 combines with J gene TRBJ2-3; 12 bases map to TRBD2. The read comes to an end 3 residues before the CDR3 does, leaving the germline J gene to fill in the end. The length of the CDR3 is 15 residues. V lost 6 bases and J lost 1; bases outside the gene matches: 2. Germline V gene data show CDR1 as MDHEN and CDR2 as SYDVKM.

As to this clone: The read falls 3 residues short of the CDR3 end, and the missing part is taken from the germline J gene. The genes are TRBV19 and TRBJ1-5; D ambiguous. Germline V gene sequence: CDR1 LNHDA, CDR2 SQIVND (reference sequence). This CDR3 has 12 residues. Trimming took 9 bases from V and 5 from J, leaving 11 bases between them. CDR3 DNA, as far as it was read: TGTGCCAGCCAGGATATGCATCAGCCC. It is translated as CASQDMHQP. The entire CDR3 protein reads CASQDMHQPQHF.

A word on this clone: With the read ending 3 residues before the CDR3 end, the germline J gene is used to fill in that end. This rearrangement joins TRBV5-1 to TRBJ2-5, with TRBD1 identical over 10 bases. After removal of 4 bases from V and 2 bases from J, the junction contained 8 bases not matched to a gene. The germline V gene has CDR1 SGHRS and CDR2 YFSETQ. This CDR3 comprises 16 residues. The part of the CDR3 DNA that was read is TGCGCCAGCAGCCATGGGACAGGGGCGCGACAAGAGACC. This sequence encodes CASSHGTGARQET. In full, the CDR3 reads CASSHGTGARQETQYF.

Of note for this clone: The CDR3 end lies 3 residues beyond the end of the read and is filled in from the germline J gene. The gene calls are TRBV16 and TRBJ1-5; 8 bases line up with TRBD1. Germline assignment: CDR1 KGHSY and CDR2 FQNENV. The CDR3 is 15 amino acids. Trimming removed 4 bases from V and 4 bases from J; junction bases left unmatched: 6. The sequenced part of the CDR3 DNA is TGTGCCAGCAGCCTTGACAGGGGATTAAATCAGCCC. Translation gives CASSLDRGLNQP. The CDR3 as a whole reads CASSLDRGLNQPQHF.

Comment on this clone: The missing CDR3 end, 3 residues past where the read stops, is filled in from the germline J gene. The V and J genes are TRBV19 and TRBJ2-7; TRBD1 might be the D (5 bases). CDR3 length: 14 amino acids. Germline V gene sequence: CDR1 LNHDA, CDR2 SQIVND (reference sequence). Trimming removed 6 bases from V and 2 bases from J, with 14 bases in between. The CDR3 here is CASRRGAAAYEQYF. Partial CDR3 DNA: TGTGCCAGTAGACGTGGGGCGGCCGCCTACGAG.

As concerns this clone: With the read ending 3 residues before the CDR3 end, the germline J gene is used to fill in that end. The chain uses TRBV7-9 and TRBJ1-1; D unclear. In germline, CDR1 is SEHNR, CDR2 FQNEAQ (reference sequence). CDR3 length equals 13 residues. Trimming cost V 0 bases and J 3 bases, with 5 bases left between them. The CDR3 bases that were read are TGTGCCAGCAGCTTAGCGGCCTACACTGAA. Translated, it gives CASSLAAYTE. The full CDR3 reads CASSLAAYTEAFF. Looking up the rest from reference TRBV7-9 and TRBJ1-1 gives the full variable domain: DTGVSQNPRHKITKRGQNVTFRCDPISEHNRLYWYRQTLGQGPEFLTYFQNEAQLEKSRLLSDRFSAERPKGSFSTLEIQRTEQGDSAMYLCASSLAAYTEAFFGQGTRLTVV.

Comment on this clone: The DNA ends 3 residues before the CDR3 does, and the rest of the CDR3 is filled in from the germline J gene. V gene TRBV18 combines with J gene TRBJ2-5; 7 positions match TRBD2. The V and J ends lost 3 bases and 0 bases, in that order; junction bases with no gene match: 4. The germline CDR1 and CDR2 sequences are KGHSH and LQKENI. This CDR3 is built from 15 residues. The CDR3 bases that were read are TGTGCCAGCTCACCGCGGGGGAGCAACCAAGAGACC. It yields the protein CASSPRGSNQET. The whole CDR3 sequence reads CASSPRGSNQETQYF. Full variable domain (outside the CDR3, taken from reference TRBV18 and TRBJ2-5): NAGVMQNPRHLVRRRGQEARLRCSPMKGHSHVYWYRQLPEEGLKFMVYLQKENIIDESGMPKERFSAEFPKEGPSILRIQQVVRGDSAAYFCASSPRGSNQETQYFGPGTRLLVL.

With regard to this clone: The read ends 3 residues before the CDR3 terminus; that terminus is restored from the germline J gene. The chain links TRBV18 to TRBJ1-2, with a tentative D call TRBD1 (6 bases). This CDR3 is 15 amino acids long. V was clipped by 6 bases and J by 3 bases, with 17 bases between them. Looked up from germline, CDR1 is KGHSH and CDR2 is LQKENI. The CDR3 sequence: CASSQGTQQDYGYTF. The DNA read from the CDR3 is TGTGCCAGCTCGCAAGGGACACAGCAAGACTATGGC.

The CDR3 bases that were read are TGCAGTGCTCGGGACTTGAGGAGCTCCTACGAG. Its protein product is CSARDLRSSYE. The entire CDR3 sequence reads CSARDLRSSYEQYF. The chain couples TRBV20-1 to TRBJ2-7; tentative D call: TRBD2 (6 bases). The CDR3 end is not reached by the read, which stops 3 residues before it; the germline J gene fills it in. Germline V gives CDR1 DFQATT, CDR2 SNEGSKA (reference sequence). CDR3 length: 14 amino acids. Trimming took off 5 bases at V and 0 bases at J, with 14 bases between the two ends.

In the case of this clone: The observed sequence ends 3 residues before the CDR3 terminus, with the missing tail filled in from the germline J gene. The V and J genes are TRBV5-1 and TRBJ2-7, with unresolved D. CDR1 and CDR2 from the germline V gene are SGHRS and YFSETQ. The V end lost 4 bases, the J end lost 6 bases, and 11 bases lay between the germline ends. This CDR3 contains 12 residues. The chain's CDR3 is CASSTGSGEQYF. The CDR3 bases that were read are TGCGCCAGCAGCACCGGGTCCGGCGAG. The variable domain in full, with the rest retrieved from reference TRBV5-1 and TRBJ2-7, is KAGVTQTPRYLIKTRGQQVTLSCSPISGHRSVSWYQQTPGQGLQFLFEYFSETQRNKGNFPGRFSGRQFSNSRSEMNVSTLELGDSALYLCASSTGSGEQYFGPGTRLTVT.

In regard to this clone: The CDR3 end is not reached by the read, which stops 3 residues before it; the germline J gene fills it in. The rearrangement joins TRBV2 to TRBJ2-7; weak D call: TRBD1 (6 bases). The germline gives CDR1 SNHLY, CDR2 FYNNEI. This CDR3 region has 14 residues. Trimming pared 8 bases from V and 3 bases from J, leaving 17 bases between. The DNA read from the CDR3 is TGTGCCAGCCAGATCCCGGACAGAGGCTACGAG. Its translation is CASQIPDRGYE. The full CDR3 sequence reads CASQIPDRGYEQYF.

As to this clone: The read terminates 3 residues ahead of where the CDR3 ends, so the germline J gene completes it. The rearrangement joins TRBV12-3 or TRBV12-4 to TRBJ1-1; D perhaps matches TRBD1 (6 bases). There are 14 residues in the CDR3. V lost 5 bases, J lost 4 bases, and 14 bases lay in between. The sequenced CDR3 bases are TGTGCCAGCAGTCTTACAGGGAAAGTCACTGAA. It codes for CASSLTGKVTE. The complete CDR3 protein is CASSLTGKVTEAFF.

Concerning this clone itself: The CDR3 extends 3 residues past the end of the read, so its final part is completed from the germline J gene. The chain couples TRBV20-1 to TRBJ1-6, with 7 nucleotides matching TRBD1. CDR3 length: 15 residues. Germline values: CDR1 DFQATT, CDR2 SNEGSKA (reference sequence). Trimming cost V 3 bases and J 6 bases; bases outside gene matches: 8. CDR3 DNA, as far as it was read: TGCAGTGCTAGTTCAGGGGCAGGGGGTAATTCACCC. It specifies CSASSGAGGNSP. The entire CDR3 sequence reads CSASSGAGGNSPLHF.

This clone registers medium-sized by frequency. The part of the CDR3 DNA that was read is TGCGCCAGCAGCCAAGAAGGGCGAGGGGGCGGTGGC. Translating it yields CASSQEGRGGGG. The entire CDR3 protein is CASSQEGRGGGGYTF. The chain couples TRBV5-1 to TRBJ1-2; 7 bases match TRBD1. The observed sequence ends 3 residues before the CDR3 terminus, with the missing tail filled in from the germline J gene. V gave up 4 bases and J gave up 7 bases; unmatched junction bases: 13. Germline CDR1 SGHRS, CDR2 YFSETQ. CDR3 length: 15 amino acids.

About this clone itself: Coverage ceases 3 residues before the CDR3 finishes, and the germline J gene fills in the end. V gene TRBV28 combines with J gene TRBJ2-2; D not certain. The CDR3 spans 18 residues. Trimming stripped 3 bases from V and 0 bases from J, with 17 bases between. Germline assignment: CDR1 MDHEN and CDR2 SYDVKM. CDR3 bases read: TGTGCCAGCAGTTTTCCCCCTCAAGGGCATGCGAACACCGGGGAG. Amino acid sequence: CASSFPPQGHANTGE. The full CDR3 sequence reads CASSFPPQGHANTGELFF.

Comments on this clone: The CDR3 end falls 3 residues outside the read, so it is completed with the germline J gene. The chain links TRBV18 to TRBJ2-7; 11 bases agree with TRBD1. Germline trimming cut 2 bases from V and 5 bases from J; bases unmatched to any gene: 5. The germline CDR1 and CDR2 sequences are KGHSH and LQKENI. CDR3 length equals 15 residues. CDR3 bases read: TGTGCCAGCTCACCAACCGGACAGGGGGCGGACGAG. Translating it yields CASSPTGQGADE. The whole CDR3 region reads CASSPTGQGADEQYF.

This clone is medium-sized by frequency. The read ends 3 residues shy of where the CDR3 ends; the end is completed using the germline J gene. This sample includes further DNA sequences coding for the same CDR3. This chain joins TRBV6-2 or TRBV6-3 and TRBJ1-2, with TRBD1 identical over 8 bases. This CDR3 is built from 13 residues. The junction had 3 bases not matched to a gene; V was cut back by 5 bases and J by 4 bases. Germline CDR1 and CDR2: MNHEY and SVGEGT. The sequenced part of the CDR3 DNA is TGTGCCAGCAGTCCACAGGGGGGCTATGGC. This encodes CASSPQGGYG. The CDR3 in full is CASSPQGGYGYTF.

On this clone itself: Read data end 3 residues before the CDR3 end; the end is taken from the germline J gene. The gene calls are TRBV6-2 or TRBV6-3 and TRBJ2-5; perhaps TRBD1 as D (6 bases). Deletions cut 4 bases from V and 6 bases from J, with 24 bases between. The CDR3 is 17 amino acids. CDR1 and CDR2 from the germline V gene are MNHEY and SVGEGT. The CDR3 spells CASSSISTGNVWKTQYF. The DNA read from the CDR3 is TGTGCCAGCAGTTCCATTTCCACAGGGAACGTGTGGAAGACC.

With respect to this clone: The CDR3 goes on 3 residues after the read ends, and that part is filled in from the germline J gene. The chain uses TRBV12-3 or TRBV12-4 and TRBJ2-3, with 11 nucleotides matching TRBD2. Trimming removed 5 bases from V and 6 bases from J; junction bases left unmatched: 4. The CDR3 sequence is 14 residues long. The DNA read from the CDR3 is TGTGCCAGCAGTCCTGGGACTAGCGGTGATACG. This encodes CASSPGTSGDT. The full CDR3 protein reads CASSPGTSGDTQYF.

Of note for this clone: The read ends 3 residues before the CDR3 terminus; that terminus is restored from the germline J gene. V gene TRBV10-2 combines with J gene TRBJ1-1; weak D call: TRBD1 (5 bases). CDR1 WSHSY and CDR2 SAAADI come from the germline V gene. V was pared by 2 bases and J by 0 bases, with 7 bases between. CDR3 length equals 14 residues. CDR3 bases read: TGCGCCAGCAGTGAGGGACATTTGAACACTGAA. It specifies CASSEGHLNTE. The whole CDR3 sequence is CASSEGHLNTEAFF.

A remark on this clone: The read terminates 3 residues ahead of where the CDR3 ends, so the germline J gene completes it. The chain employs TRBV7-9 and TRBJ2-1; D remains unclear. Trimming took off 5 bases at V and 3 bases at J, with 11 bases between the two ends. CDR1 is SEHNR and CDR2 is FQNEAQ in the germline V gene (reference sequence). The CDR3 covers 14 residues. Partial CDR3 DNA: TGTGCCAGCAGCCGCGTTGGGCACTACAATGAG. This translates into CASSRVGHYNE. The entire CDR3 protein is CASSRVGHYNEQFF.

Of note for this clone: Read data end 3 residues before the CDR3 end; the end is taken from the germline J gene. This chain uses TRBV5-5 with TRBJ1-2; D is perhaps TRBD1 (5 bases). V was trimmed by 4 bases and J by 4 bases, leaving 11 bases between them. This CDR3 is 13 amino acids long. Germline V gene sequence: CDR1 SGHKS, CDR2 YYEKEE (reference sequence). CDR3 residues: CASSIDSFYGYTF. CDR3 DNA (partial): TGTGCCAGCAGCATTGACAGTTTCTATGGC.